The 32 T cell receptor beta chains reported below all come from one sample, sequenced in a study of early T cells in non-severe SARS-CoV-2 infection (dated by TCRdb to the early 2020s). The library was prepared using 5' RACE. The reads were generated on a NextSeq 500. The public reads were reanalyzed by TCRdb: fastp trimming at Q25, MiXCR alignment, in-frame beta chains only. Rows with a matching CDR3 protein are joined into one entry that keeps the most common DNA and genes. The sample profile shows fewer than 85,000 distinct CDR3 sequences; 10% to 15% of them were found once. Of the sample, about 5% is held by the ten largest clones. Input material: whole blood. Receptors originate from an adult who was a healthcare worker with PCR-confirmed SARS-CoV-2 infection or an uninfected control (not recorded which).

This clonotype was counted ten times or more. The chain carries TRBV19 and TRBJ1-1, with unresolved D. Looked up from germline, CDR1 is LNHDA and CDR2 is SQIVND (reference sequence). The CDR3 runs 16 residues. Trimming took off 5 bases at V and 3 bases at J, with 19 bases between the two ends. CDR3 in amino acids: CASSAWGLGGDTEAFF. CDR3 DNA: TGTGCCAGTAGTGCCTGGGGTCTCGGTGGGGACACTGAAGCTTTCTTT. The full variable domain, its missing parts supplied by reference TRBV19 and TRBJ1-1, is DGGITQSPKYLFRKEGQNVTLSCEQNLNHDAMYWYRQDPGQGLRLIYYSQIVNDFQKGDIAEGYSVSREKKESFPLTVTSAQKNPTAFYLCASSAWGLGGDTEAFFGQGTRLTVV.

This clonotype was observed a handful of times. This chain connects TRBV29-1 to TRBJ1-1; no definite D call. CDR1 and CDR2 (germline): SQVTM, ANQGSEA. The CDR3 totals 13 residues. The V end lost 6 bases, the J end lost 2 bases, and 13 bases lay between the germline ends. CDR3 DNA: TGCAGCGTGCACCCTTACAGCAACACTGAAGCTTTCTTT. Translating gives CSVHPYSNTEAFF.

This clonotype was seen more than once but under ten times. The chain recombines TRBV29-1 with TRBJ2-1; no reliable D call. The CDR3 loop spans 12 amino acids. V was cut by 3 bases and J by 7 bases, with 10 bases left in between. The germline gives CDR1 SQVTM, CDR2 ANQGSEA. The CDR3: CSVDRFTNEQFF. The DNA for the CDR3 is TGCAGCGTTGACCGGTTTACGAATGAGCAGTTCTTC.

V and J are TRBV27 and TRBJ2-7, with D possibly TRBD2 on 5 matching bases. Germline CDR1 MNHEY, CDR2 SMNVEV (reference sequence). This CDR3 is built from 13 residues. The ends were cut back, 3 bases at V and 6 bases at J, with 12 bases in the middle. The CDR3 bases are TGTGCCAGCAGTTTGAAACAGAGCGGCGAGCAGTACTTC. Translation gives CASSLKQSGEQYF.

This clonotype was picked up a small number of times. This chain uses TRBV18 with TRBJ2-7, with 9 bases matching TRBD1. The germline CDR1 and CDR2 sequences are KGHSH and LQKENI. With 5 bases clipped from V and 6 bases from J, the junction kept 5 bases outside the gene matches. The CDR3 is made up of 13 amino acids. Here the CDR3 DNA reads TGTGCCAGCTCAAGGGACAGGGAAGGCGAGCAGTACTTC. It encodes CASSRDREGEQYF.

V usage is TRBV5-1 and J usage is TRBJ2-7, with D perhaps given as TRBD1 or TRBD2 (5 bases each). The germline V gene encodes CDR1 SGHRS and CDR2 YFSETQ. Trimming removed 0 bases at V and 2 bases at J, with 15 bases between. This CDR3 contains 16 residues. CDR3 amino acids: CASSLGGGPPTYEQYF. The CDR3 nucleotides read TGCGCCAGCAGCTTGGGGGGCGGGCCCCCTACCTACGAGCAGTACTTC.

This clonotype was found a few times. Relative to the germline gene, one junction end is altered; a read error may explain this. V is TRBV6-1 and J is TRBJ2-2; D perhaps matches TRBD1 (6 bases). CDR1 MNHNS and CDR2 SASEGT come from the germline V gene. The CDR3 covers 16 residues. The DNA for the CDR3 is TGTGCCAGCAGGGAAGTCCAGGGGCCAAACACCGGGGAGCTGTTTTTT. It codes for CASREVQGPNTGELFF.

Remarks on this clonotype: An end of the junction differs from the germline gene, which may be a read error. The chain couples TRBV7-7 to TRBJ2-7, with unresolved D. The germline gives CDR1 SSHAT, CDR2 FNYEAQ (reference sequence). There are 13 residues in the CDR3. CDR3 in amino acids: CASSLWTGYEQYF. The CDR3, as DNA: TGTGCTAGCAGCTTATGGACGGGCTACGAGCAGTACTTC.

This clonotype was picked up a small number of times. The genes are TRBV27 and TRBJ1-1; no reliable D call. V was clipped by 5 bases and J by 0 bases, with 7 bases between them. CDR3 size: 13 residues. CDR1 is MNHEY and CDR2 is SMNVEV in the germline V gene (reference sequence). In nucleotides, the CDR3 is TGTGCCAGCAGTGATGCGGTGAACACTGAAGCTTTCTTT. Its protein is CASSDAVNTEAFF.

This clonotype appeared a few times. CDR3 sequence reads: CASGRLRAGETQYF. The CDR3 coding sequence is TGTGCCAGCGGACGATTGAGGGCCGGAGAGACCCAGTACTTC. This chain uses TRBV27 with TRBJ2-5; a possible D gene is TRBD2 (5 bases). Trimming removed 8 bases at V and 4 bases at J, with 17 bases between. From germline, CDR1 is MNHEY and CDR2 SMNVEV (reference sequence). The CDR3 is made up of 14 amino acids.

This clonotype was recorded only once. The CDR3, as DNA: TGTGCCAGCAGCGATCCGAACCCCTACAATGAGCAGTTCTTC. Translated: CASSDPNPYNEQFF. The chain recombines TRBV9 with TRBJ2-1; D unclear. The CDR3 has 14 residues. Germline-derived CDR1 and CDR2 are SGDLS and YYNGEE. The ends were cut back, 3 bases at V and 2 bases at J, with 9 bases in the middle.

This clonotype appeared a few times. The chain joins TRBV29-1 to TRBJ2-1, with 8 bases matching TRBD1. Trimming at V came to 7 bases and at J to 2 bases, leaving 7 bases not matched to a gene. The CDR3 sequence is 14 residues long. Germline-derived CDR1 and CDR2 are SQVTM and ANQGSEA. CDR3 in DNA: TGCAGCGGAACGACAGGGGACGCCTACAATGAGCAGTTCTTC. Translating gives CSGTTGDAYNEQFF.

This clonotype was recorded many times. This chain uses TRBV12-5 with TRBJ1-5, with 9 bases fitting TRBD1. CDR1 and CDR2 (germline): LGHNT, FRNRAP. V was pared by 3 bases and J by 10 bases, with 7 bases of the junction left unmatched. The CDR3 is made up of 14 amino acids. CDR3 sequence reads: CASGLGTGPVPQHF. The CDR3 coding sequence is TGTGCTAGTGGTTTAGGGACAGGGCCGGTCCCCCAGCATTTT.

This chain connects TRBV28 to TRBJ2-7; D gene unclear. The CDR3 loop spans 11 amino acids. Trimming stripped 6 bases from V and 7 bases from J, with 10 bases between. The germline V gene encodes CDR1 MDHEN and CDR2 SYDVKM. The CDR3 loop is CASSPFREQYF. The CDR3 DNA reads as TGTGCCAGCAGCCCCTTTCGGGAGCAGTACTTC. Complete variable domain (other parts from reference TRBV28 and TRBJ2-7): DVKVTQSSRYLVKRTGEKVFLECVQDMDHENMFWYRQDPGLGLRLIYFSYDVKMKEKGDIPEGYSVSREKKERFSLILESASTNQTSMYLCASSPFREQYFGPGTRLTVT.

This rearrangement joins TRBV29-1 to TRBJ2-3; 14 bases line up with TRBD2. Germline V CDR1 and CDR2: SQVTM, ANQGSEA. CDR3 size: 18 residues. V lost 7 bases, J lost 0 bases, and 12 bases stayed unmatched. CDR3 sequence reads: CSADGGTSGSASTDTQYF. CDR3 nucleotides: TGCAGCGCTGATGGGGGGACTAGCGGGAGCGCCAGCACAGATACGCAGTATTTT.

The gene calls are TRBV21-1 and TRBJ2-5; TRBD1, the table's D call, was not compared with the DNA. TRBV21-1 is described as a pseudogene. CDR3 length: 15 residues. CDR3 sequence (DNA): TGTGCCAGCAGCACCCCTGCCTGGAGGGGGGAGACCCAGTACTTC. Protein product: CASSTPAWRGETQYF.

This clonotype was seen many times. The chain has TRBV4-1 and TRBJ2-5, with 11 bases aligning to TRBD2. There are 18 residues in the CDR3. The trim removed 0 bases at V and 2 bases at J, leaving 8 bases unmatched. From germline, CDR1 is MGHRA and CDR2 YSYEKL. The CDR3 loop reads CASSQDPNLAGGQETQYF. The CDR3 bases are TGCGCCAGCAGCCAAGATCCGAATTTAGCGGGAGGGCAAGAGACCCAGTACTTC.

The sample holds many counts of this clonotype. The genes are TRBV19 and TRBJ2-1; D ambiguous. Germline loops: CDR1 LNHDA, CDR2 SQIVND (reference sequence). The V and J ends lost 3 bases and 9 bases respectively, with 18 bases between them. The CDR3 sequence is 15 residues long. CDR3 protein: CASSIEPRLGGEQFF. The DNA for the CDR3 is TGTGCCAGTAGTATTGAACCCCGGCTAGGTGGTGAGCAGTTCTTC.

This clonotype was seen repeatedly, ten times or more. CDR3 nucleotide sequence: TGTGCCAGCAGTCCCACAGGATCCTACGAGCAGTACTTC. This codes for CASSPTGSYEQYF. This chain joins TRBV12-3 or TRBV12-4 and TRBJ2-7; possibly TRBD1 for D (5 bases). The CDR3 covers 13 residues. Trimming shortened V by 5 bases and J by 1 base, and 9 bases separated the two germline ends.

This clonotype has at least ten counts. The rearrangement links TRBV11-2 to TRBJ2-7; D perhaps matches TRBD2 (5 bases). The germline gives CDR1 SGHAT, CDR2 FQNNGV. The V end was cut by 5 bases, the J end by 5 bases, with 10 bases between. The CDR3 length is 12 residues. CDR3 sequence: CASSLTRNEQYF. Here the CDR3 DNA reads TGTGCCAGCAGCCTTACTAGGAACGAGCAGTACTTC.

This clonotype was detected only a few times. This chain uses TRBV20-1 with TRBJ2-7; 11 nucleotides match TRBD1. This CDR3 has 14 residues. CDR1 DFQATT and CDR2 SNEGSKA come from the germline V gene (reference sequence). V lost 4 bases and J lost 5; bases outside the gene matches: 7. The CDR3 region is CSAIQDRGLNEQYF. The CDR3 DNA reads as TGCAGTGCTATCCAGGACAGGGGGCTGAACGAGCAGTACTTC.

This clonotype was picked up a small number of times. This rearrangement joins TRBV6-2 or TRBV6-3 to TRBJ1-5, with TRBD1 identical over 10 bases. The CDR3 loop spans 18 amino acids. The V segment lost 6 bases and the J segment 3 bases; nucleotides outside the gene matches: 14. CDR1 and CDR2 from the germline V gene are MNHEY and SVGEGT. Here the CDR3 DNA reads TGTGCCAGCAGCCCTCTCCCCGGGACAGGGGCGGTCAATCAGCCCCAGCATTTT. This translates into CASSPLPGTGAVNQPQHF.

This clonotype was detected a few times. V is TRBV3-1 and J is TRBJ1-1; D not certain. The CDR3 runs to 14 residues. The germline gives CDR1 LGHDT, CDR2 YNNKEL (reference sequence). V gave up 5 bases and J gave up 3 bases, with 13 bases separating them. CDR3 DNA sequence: TGTGCCAGCAGCGCCCAGACGACCCACACTGAAGCTTTCTTT. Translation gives CASSAQTTHTEAFF.

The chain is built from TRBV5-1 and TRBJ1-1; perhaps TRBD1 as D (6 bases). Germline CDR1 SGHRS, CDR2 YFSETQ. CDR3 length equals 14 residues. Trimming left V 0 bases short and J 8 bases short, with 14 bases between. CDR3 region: CASSLADRLREAFF. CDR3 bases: TGCGCCAGCAGCTTGGCCGACAGGCTTCGGGAAGCTTTCTTT.

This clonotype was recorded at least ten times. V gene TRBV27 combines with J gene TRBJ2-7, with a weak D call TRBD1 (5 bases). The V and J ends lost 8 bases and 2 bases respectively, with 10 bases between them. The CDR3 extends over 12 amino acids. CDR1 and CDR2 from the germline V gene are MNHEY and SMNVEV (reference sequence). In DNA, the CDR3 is TGTGCCAGCGGCCAGGGTCCCTACGAGCAGTACTTC. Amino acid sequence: CASGQGPYEQYF.

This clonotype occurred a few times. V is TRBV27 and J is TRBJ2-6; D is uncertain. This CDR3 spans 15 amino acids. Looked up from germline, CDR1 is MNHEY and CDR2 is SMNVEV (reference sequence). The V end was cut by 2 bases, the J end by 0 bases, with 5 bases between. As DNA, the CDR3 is TGTGCCAGCAGTTTAAGTCACTCTGGGGCCAACGTCCTGACTTTC. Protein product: CASSLSHSGANVLTF.

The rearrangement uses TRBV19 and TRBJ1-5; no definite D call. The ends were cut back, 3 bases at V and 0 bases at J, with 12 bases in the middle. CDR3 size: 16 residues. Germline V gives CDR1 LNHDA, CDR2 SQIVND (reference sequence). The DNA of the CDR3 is TGTGCCAGTAGTATTCGAATCCAGTATAGCAATCAGCCCCAGCATTTT. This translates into CASSIRIQYSNQPQHF.

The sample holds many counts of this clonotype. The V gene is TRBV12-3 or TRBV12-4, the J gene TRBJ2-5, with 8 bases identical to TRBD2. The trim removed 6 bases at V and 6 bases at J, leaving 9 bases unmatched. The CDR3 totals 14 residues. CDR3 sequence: CASRPRGGMKTQYF. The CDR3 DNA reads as TGTGCCAGCAGACCCCGGGGGGGTATGAAGACCCAGTACTTC.

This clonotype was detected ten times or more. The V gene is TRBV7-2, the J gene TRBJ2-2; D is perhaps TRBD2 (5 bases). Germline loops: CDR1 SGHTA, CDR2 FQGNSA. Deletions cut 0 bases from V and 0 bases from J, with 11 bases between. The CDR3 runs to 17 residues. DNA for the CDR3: TGTGCCAGCAGCTTAGCCCATGACTACGCGAACACCGGGGAGCTGTTTTTT. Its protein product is CASSLAHDYANTGELFF.

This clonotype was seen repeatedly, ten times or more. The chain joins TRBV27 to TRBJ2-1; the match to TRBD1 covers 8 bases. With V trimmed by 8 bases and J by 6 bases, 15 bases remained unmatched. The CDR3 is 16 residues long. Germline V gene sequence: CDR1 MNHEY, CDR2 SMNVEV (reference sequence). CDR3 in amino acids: CASSRGYGTGINEQFF. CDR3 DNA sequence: TGTGCCAGCTCTAGAGGGTACGGGACAGGTATCAATGAGCAGTTCTTC.

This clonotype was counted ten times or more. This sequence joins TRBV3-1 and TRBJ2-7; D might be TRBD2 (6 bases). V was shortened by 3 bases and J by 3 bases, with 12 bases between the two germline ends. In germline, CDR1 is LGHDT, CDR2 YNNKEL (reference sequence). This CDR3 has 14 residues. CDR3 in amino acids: CASSQGLASYEQYF. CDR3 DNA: TGTGCCAGCAGCCAGGGACTGGCGAGCTACGAGCAGTACTTC.

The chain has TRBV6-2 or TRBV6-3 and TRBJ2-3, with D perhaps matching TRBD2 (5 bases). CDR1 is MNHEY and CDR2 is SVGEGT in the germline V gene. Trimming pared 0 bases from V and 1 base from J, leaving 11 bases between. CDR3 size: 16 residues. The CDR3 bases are TGTGCCAGCAGTTACTCGAGGGATATGGGCACAGATACGCAGTATTTT. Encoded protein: CASSYSRDMGTDTQYF.